Listed here are 17 T cell receptor beta chains from one sample, sequenced in a study of spatial heterogeneity in lung cancer. Time point meaning: blood at routine non-recurrence follow-up after resection. One entry per CDR3 protein, called by TCRdb with MiXCR from the 5' RACE reads. This sample has around 98,000 distinct CDR3 sequences, with roughly a fifth found just once. Sequencing was performed on PBMCs, taken at follow-up. These receptors originate from a male donor with early-stage non-small cell lung cancer.

The rearrangement joins TRBV30 to TRBJ2-1; D is perhaps TRBD2 (6 bases). This CDR3 is 14 amino acids long. V was shortened by 4 bases and J by 2 bases, with 12 bases between the two germline ends. Per the germline V gene, CDR1 is GTSNPN and CDR2 is SVGIG (reference sequence). The CDR3 region has the DNA TGTGCCTGGACGAGGGACTCTACCTACAATGAGCAGTTCTTC. It is translated as CAWTRDSTYNEQFF. The full variable domain, its missing parts supplied by reference TRBV30 and TRBJ2-1, is SQTIHQWPATLVQPVGSPLSLECTVEGTSNPNLYWYRQAAGRGLQLLFYSVGIGQISSEVPQNLSASRPQDRQFILSSKKLLLSDSGFYLCAWTRDSTYNEQFFGPGTRLTVL.

This clonotype has only a few counts. This chain links TRBV6-5 with TRBJ1-1; a possible D gene is TRBD1 (6 bases). CDR1 MNHEY and CDR2 SVGAGI come from the germline V gene. V was trimmed by 6 bases and J by 7 bases, leaving 18 bases between them. The CDR3 extends over 14 amino acids. This CDR3 is CASSLETGPSEAFF. Written as DNA, the CDR3 is TGTGCCAGCAGCCTAGAGACAGGTCCTAGTGAAGCTTTCTTT.

The rearrangement links TRBV2 to TRBJ2-3, with 12 bases fitting TRBD2. Trimming took 10 bases from V and 2 from J; bases not matched to a gene: 10. Germline V CDR1 and CDR2: SNHLY, FYNNEI. CDR3 size: 16 residues. The CDR3 loop reads CATLLAGGPPTDTQYF. In DNA form, the CDR3 reads TGTGCCACTCTTCTAGCGGGAGGGCCCCCCACAGATACGCAGTATTTT.

This clonotype was observed a few times. The chain employs TRBV6-5 and TRBJ1-5, with a tentative D call TRBD1 (5 bases). CDR1 is MNHEY, CDR2 SVGAGI, per germline. The CDR3 covers 13 residues. The V end was cut by 6 bases, the J end by 7 bases, with 13 bases between. The CDR3 spells CASSPARDQPQHF. In DNA form, the CDR3 reads TGTGCCAGCAGCCCCGCGAGGGACCAGCCCCAGCATTTT.

To note about this clonotype: Germline is not matched at one junction end, which may reflect a read error. The rearrangement joins TRBV7-2 to TRBJ2-5, with no clear D. This CDR3 is 13 amino acids long. Germline V CDR1 and CDR2: SGHTA, FQGNSA. The CDR3 region is CASSIAGFETQYF. DNA for the CDR3: TGTGCCAGCAGCATAGCCGGGTTTGAGACCCAGTACTTC.

The chain has TRBV5-1 and TRBJ2-5; D call uncertain. V shed 4 bases and J shed 3 bases, with 10 bases lying between them. The CDR3 covers 13 residues. Germline V lookup: CDR1 SGHRS, CDR2 YFSETQ. The CDR3 DNA reads TGCGCCAGCAGCCTGGCCCAGGAAGAGACCCAGTACTTC. Its translation: CASSLAQEETQYF.

This clonotype has more than one count but fewer than ten. The CDR3 protein is CASSPRGMPGNQPQHF. CDR3 DNA sequence: TGTGCCAGCAGTCCTCGTGGGATGCCTGGCAATCAGCCCCAGCATTTT. The rearrangement joins TRBV6-5 to TRBJ1-5; D is undetermined. CDR1 is MNHEY, CDR2 SVGAGI, per germline. CDR3 length equals 16 residues. V lost 5 bases to trimming and J lost 2 bases, with 16 bases between them.

This clonotype showed up many times. The chain combines TRBV10-3 with TRBJ2-2; the D is unclear. V dropped 6 bases and J dropped 0 bases, with 5 bases sitting between them. Germline V gives CDR1 ENHRY, CDR2 SYGVKD. This CDR3 comprises 13 residues. DNA of the CDR3: TGTGCCATCAGACACACGAACACCGGGGAGCTGTTTTTT. The encoded protein is CAIRHTNTGELFF.

The DNA of the CDR3 is TGCAGTGCTCTGTTGGGAACGACTAGCGGGGAGACCCAGTACTTC. It specifies CSALLGTTSGETQYF. The V and J genes are TRBV20-1 and TRBJ2-5, with 10 bases fitting TRBD2. J lost 5 bases, V lost 5 bases, and 11 bases had no gene match. CDR1 and CDR2 from the germline V gene are DFQATT and SNEGSKA (reference sequence). This CDR3 region has 15 residues.

The chain uses TRBV7-9 and TRBJ2-7; TRBD1 matches at 9 bases. CDR3 size: 15 residues. Looked up from germline, CDR1 is SEHNR and CDR2 is FQNEAQ (reference sequence). V was clipped by 4 bases and J by 0 bases; unmatched bases: 4. The DNA of the CDR3 is TGTGCCAGCAGCTGGGGACAGGGCCTCTCCTACGAGCAGTACTTC. This translates into CASSWGQGLSYEQYF.

Only a few counts were recorded for this clonotype. The chain has TRBV9 and TRBJ1-1, with no clear D. This CDR3 contains 12 residues. V gave up 4 bases and J gave up 6 bases, with 10 bases separating them. Germline V CDR1 and CDR2: SGDLS, YYNGEE. CDR3 residues: CASSPGIAEAFF. The CDR3 DNA sequence: TGTGCCAGCAGCCCGGGGATCGCTGAAGCTTTCTTT.

This clonotype showed up many times. This rearrangement joins TRBV7-2 to TRBJ2-1; 8 nucleotides match TRBD2. Germline CDR1 SGHTA, CDR2 FQGNSA. V lost 1 base, J lost 9 bases, and 11 bases stayed unmatched. The CDR3 runs 16 residues. In DNA, the CDR3 is TGTGCCAGCAGCTTAGGGCTAGCGGGTTTTATGAGTGAGCAGTTCTTC. This gives the protein CASSLGLAGFMSEQFF.

V gene TRBV20-1 combines with J gene TRBJ1-4; tentatively, D is TRBD1 (6 bases). The germline CDR1 and CDR2 sequences are DFQATT and SNEGSKA (reference sequence). V was trimmed by 0 bases and J by 10 bases, leaving 15 bases between them. The CDR3 sequence is 14 residues long. CDR3: CSARDEGGLGKLFF. The CDR3 DNA follows: TGCAGTGCTAGAGATGAAGGGGGGCTAGGAAAACTGTTTTTT.

The chain uses TRBV20-1 and TRBJ2-3, with 10 nucleotides matching TRBD2. This CDR3 comprises 16 residues. V trimming: 0 bases; J trimming: 0 bases; junction bases outside the gene matches: 3. CDR1 DFQATT and CDR2 SNEGSKA come from the germline V gene (reference sequence). The CDR3 loop reads CSARDTSGKSTDTQYF. As DNA, the CDR3 is TGCAGTGCTAGAGATACTAGCGGGAAAAGCACAGATACGCAGTATTTT.

The genes are TRBV9 and TRBJ2-1, with D possibly matching TRBD2 (6 bases). Trimming pared 3 bases from V and 0 bases from J, leaving 10 bases between. The CDR3 totals 15 residues. CDR1 SGDLS and CDR2 YYNGEE come from the germline V gene. The CDR3: CASSASVYSYNEQFF. The CDR3 DNA sequence: TGTGCCAGCAGCGCTAGCGTCTACTCCTACAATGAGCAGTTCTTC. Drawing the rest from reference TRBV9 and TRBJ2-1, the complete variable domain is DSGVTQTPKHLITATGQRVTLRCSPRSGDLSVYWYQQSLDQGLQFLIQYYNGEERAKGNILERFSAQQFPDLHSELNLSSLELGDSALYFCASSASVYSYNEQFFGPGTRLTVL.

The rearrangement uses TRBV5-6 and TRBJ2-5; the match to TRBD1 covers 7 bases. Trimming at V came to 4 bases and at J to 1 base, leaving 1 base not matched to a gene. Germline assignment: CDR1 SGHDT and CDR2 YYEEEE. This CDR3 has 13 residues. CDR3 nucleotide sequence: TGTGCCAGCAGCAGGGACAGCCAAGAGACCCAGTACTTC. This sequence encodes CASSRDSQETQYF. Supplemented by reference TRBV5-6 and TRBJ2-5, the full variable domain reads DAGVTQSPTHLIKTRGQQVTLRCSPKSGHDTVSWYQQALGQGPQFIFQYYEEEERQRGNFPDRFSGHQFPNYSSELNVNALLLGDSALYLCASSRDSQETQYFGPGTRLLVL.

This clonotype was observed a handful of times. This chain connects TRBV6-5 to TRBJ2-3, with TRBD2 identical over 7 bases. There are 17 residues in the CDR3. Unmatched junction bases numbered 9, after V lost 2 bases and J lost 1 base. Germline CDR1 reads MNHEY; CDR2 reads SVGAGI. In DNA form, the CDR3 reads TGTGCCAGCAGTTACGGACCGCGGGGGAAGGGCACAGATACGCAGTATTTT. It is translated as CASSYGPRGKGTDTQYF.